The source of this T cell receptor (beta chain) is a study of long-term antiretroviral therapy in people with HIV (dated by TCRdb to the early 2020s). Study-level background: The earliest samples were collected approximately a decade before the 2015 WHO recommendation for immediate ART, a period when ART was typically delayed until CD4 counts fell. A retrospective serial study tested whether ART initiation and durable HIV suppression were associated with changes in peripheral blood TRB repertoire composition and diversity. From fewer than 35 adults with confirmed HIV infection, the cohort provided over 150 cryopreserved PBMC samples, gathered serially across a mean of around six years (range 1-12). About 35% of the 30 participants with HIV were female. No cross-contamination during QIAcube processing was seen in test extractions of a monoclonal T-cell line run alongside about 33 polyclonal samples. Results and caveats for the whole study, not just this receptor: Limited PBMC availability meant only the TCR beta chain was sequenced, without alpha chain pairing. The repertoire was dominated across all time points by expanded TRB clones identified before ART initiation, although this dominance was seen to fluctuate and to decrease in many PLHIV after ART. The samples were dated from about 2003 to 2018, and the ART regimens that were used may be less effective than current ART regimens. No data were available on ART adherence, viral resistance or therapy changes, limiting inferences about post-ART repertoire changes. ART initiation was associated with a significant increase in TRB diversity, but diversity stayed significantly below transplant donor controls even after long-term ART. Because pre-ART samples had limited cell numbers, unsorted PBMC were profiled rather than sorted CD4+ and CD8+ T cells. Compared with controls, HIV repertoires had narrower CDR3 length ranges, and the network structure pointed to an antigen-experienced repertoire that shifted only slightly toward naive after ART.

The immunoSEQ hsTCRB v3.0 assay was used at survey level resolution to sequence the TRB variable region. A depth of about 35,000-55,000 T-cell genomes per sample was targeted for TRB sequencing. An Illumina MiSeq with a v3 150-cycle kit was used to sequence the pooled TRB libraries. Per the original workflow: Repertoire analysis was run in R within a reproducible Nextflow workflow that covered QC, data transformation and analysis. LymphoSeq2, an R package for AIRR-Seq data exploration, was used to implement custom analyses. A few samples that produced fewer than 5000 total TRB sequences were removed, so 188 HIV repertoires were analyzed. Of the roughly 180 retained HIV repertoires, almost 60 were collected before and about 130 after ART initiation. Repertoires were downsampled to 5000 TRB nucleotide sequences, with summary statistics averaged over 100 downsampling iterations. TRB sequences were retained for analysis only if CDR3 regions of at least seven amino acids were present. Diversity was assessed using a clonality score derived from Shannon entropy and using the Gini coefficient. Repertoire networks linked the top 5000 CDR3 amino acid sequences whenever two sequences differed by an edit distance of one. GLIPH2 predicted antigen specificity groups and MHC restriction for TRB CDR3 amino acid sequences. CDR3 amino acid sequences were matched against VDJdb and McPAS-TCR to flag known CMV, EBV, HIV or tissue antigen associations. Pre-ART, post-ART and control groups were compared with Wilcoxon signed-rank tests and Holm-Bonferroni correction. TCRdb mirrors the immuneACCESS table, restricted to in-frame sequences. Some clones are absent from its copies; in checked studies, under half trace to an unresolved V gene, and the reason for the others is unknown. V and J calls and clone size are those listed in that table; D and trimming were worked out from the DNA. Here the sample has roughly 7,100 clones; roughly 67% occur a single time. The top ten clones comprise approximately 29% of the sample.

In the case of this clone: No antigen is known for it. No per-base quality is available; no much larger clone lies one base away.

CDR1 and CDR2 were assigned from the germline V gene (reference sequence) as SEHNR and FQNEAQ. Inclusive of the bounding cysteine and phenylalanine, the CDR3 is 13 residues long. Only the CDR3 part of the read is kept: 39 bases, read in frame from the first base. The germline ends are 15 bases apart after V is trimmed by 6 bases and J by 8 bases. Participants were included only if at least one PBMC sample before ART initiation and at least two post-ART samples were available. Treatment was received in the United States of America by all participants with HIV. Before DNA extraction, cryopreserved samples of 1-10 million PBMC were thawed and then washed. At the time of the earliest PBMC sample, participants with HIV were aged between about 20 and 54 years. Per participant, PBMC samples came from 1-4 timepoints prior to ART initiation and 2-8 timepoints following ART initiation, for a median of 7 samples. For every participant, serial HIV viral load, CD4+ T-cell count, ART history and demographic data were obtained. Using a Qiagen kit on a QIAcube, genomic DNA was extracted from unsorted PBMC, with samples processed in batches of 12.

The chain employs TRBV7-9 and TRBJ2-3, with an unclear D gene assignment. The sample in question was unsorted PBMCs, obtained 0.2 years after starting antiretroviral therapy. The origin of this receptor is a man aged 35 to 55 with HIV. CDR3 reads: CASRPLSRTTQYF. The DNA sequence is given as TGTGCCAGCAGACCTTTGAGCCGCACTACGCAGTATTTT. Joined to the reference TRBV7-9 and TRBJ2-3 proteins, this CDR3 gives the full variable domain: DTGVSQNPRHKITKRGQNVTFRCDPISEHNRLYWYRQTLGQGPEFLTYFQNEAQLEKSRLLSDRFSAERPKGSFSTLEIQRTEQGDSAMYLCASRPLSRTTQYFGPGTRLTVL.